The table lists the clone carrying this T cell receptor beta chain with many counts. The antigen is undetermined. Germline CDR1 reads MNHEY; CDR2 reads SMNVEV (reference sequence). The CDR3 extends over 14 amino acids. Trimming took 3 bases from V and 7 from J; bases not matched to a gene: 6. Construction of the TCRbeta library involved unique molecular identifiers. TCRdb itself ran the PCR reads through MiXCR, one entry per CDR3 protein. The sample has over 450,000 distinct CDR3 sequences, about 10% seen once. The record originates from a study of T-cell reconstitution after alpha-beta-depleted transplantation in children. Study results and caveats: A year post-transplant, T-cell counts and diversity derived mostly from newly produced T cells.

The sample in question was PBMCs, obtained before TCRalphabeta/CD19-depleted stem cell transplant. The rearrangement links TRBV27 to TRBJ2-7; TRBD1 agrees at 10 bases. This TCR came from a child under 10 years old with inherited bone marrow failure, due to receive a stem cell transplant. The CDR3 protein is CASSLGTGVREQYF. CDR3 sequence (DNA): TGTGCCAGCAGTTTGGGGACAGGGGTGCGTGAGCAGTACTTC.